One sample yielded the 26 T cell receptor beta chains listed below, sequenced in a study of Ad26.COV2.S vaccination and SARS-CoV-2 variants (dated by TCRdb to the early 2020s). The treatment or condition label here, explained by the study, means: roughly 19 received Ad26.COV2.S at low or high dose, single or two shots; about 5 received placebo; per-sample allocation not given. For vaccine and placebo recipients, repertoires were sequenced using samples collected on day 63 after the first injection. Library preparation was by the immunoSEQ multiplex PCR assay. TCRdb stores this immuneACCESS table with in-frame sequences only. Part of the clones is absent; in the studies checked, under half of the shortfall reflects unresolved V genes, and no reason is known for the rest. The sample table contains a few hundred thousand clones; only one count was recorded for about 90% of them. The top ten clones comprise roughly 6% of the sample.

Sequenced material: peripheral blood, taken in a trial of Ad26.COV2.S vaccine versus placebo. Every receptor here comes from a person aged 18-60 years who received the Ad26.COV2.S COVID-19 vaccine or a placebo.

V usage is TRBV7-5 and J usage is TRBJ1-1. TRBV7-5 is a known pseudogene. The CDR3 sequence is 12 residues long. CDR3 protein: CARSLVRVEAFF. DNA of the CDR3: TGTGCCAGAAGCTTAGTCCGGGTTGAAGCTTTCTTT.

This clone occurred once. The V call is TRBV5-4, the J call TRBJ2-5; TRBD2 is a possible D gene (6 bases). Trimming took off 1 base at V and 3 bases at J, with 10 bases between the two ends. The CDR3 has 14 residues. Germline CDR1 SGHNT, CDR2 YYREEE (reference sequence). The CDR3 reads CASSLTGVEETQYF. The CDR3 DNA follows: TGTGCCAGCAGCTTGACGGGGGTGGAAGAGACCCAGTACTTC.

This clone came up once. The chain combines TRBV2 with TRBJ2-5; TRBD2 aligns across 8 bases. The germline V gene has CDR1 SNHLY and CDR2 FYNNEI. The CDR3 covers 15 residues. With 2 bases clipped from V and 3 bases from J, the junction kept 5 bases outside the gene matches. CDR3 sequence (DNA): TGTGCCAGCAGTGAAAGGATAGCGGGGAAAGAGACCCAGTACTTC. Translation: CASSERIAGKETQYF.

The chain combines TRBV7-9 with TRBJ2-1, with TRBD1 identical over 8 bases. Trimming removed 5 bases from V and 12 bases from J; junction bases left unmatched: 12. Germline V gene data show CDR1 as SEHNR and CDR2 as FQNEAQ (reference sequence). The CDR3 totals 14 residues. CDR3 protein: CASSPLTGDIRQFF. The CDR3 nucleotides read TGTGCCAGCAGCCCCTTGACAGGGGATATCAGGCAGTTCTTC.

This clone was found a few times. The chain uses TRBV19 and TRBJ1-2; D is ambiguous. The CDR3 is 15 amino acids. From germline, CDR1 is LNHDA and CDR2 SQIVND (reference sequence). With 0 bases removed from V and 7 bases from J, the gap between germline ends came to 15 bases. CDR3 nucleotides: TGTGCCAGTAGTATAGATCGCGGAAGCGTTATTGGCTACACCTTC. It yields the protein CASSIDRGSVIGYTF. Drawing the rest from reference TRBV19 and TRBJ1-2, the complete variable domain is DGGITQSPKYLFRKEGQNVTLSCEQNLNHDAMYWYRQDPGQGLRLIYYSQIVNDFQKGDIAEGYSVSREKKESFPLTVTSAQKNPTAFYLCASSIDRGSVIGYTFGSGTRLTVV.

This sequence joins TRBV5-8 and TRBJ2-2, with D possibly TRBD2 on 5 matching bases. The CDR3 length is 16 residues. Trimming pared 1 base from V and 0 bases from J, leaving 10 bases between. Looked up from germline, CDR1 is SGHTS and CDR2 is YDEGEE. The CDR3 DNA sequence: TGTGCCAGCAGCTTGAAGAGGGTCGCGAACACCGGGGAGCTGTTTTTT. Its translation: CASSLKRVANTGELFF.

The V call is TRBV7-9, the J call TRBJ1-1; 10 nucleotides align to TRBD1. V gave up 5 bases and J gave up 3 bases; unmatched junction bases: 12. Germline CDR1 and CDR2: SEHNR and FQNEAQ (reference sequence). The CDR3 is made up of 17 amino acids. The CDR3: CASSPLWGTGAHTEAFF. CDR3 coding DNA: TGTGCCAGCAGCCCCCTTTGGGGGACAGGGGCGCACACTGAAGCTTTCTTT.

The chain is built from TRBV18 and TRBJ2-1; TRBD1 matches at 10 bases. Germline trimming cut 2 bases from V and 5 bases from J; bases unmatched to any gene: 0. Germline CDR1 KGHSH, CDR2 LQKENI. The CDR3 covers 14 residues. CDR3 DNA: TGTGCCAGCTCACCAGGGACAGGGGACAATGAGCAGTTCTTC. Protein sequence: CASSPGTGDNEQFF.

This clone was detected only a few times. The chain recombines TRBV7-2 with TRBJ1-5, with 12 bases aligning to TRBD1. Germline-derived CDR1 and CDR2 are SGHTA and FQGNSA. V shed 3 bases, J shed 2 bases, and the junction held 8 bases outside the gene matches. The CDR3 runs 18 residues. This chain's CDR3 is CASSLGTGGALGNQPQHF. For the CDR3, the DNA is TGTGCCAGCAGCTTGGGGACAGGGGGCGCGTTGGGCAATCAGCCCCAGCATTTT.

The chain combines TRBV12-5 with TRBJ1-2; D unresolved. The germline V gene has CDR1 LGHNT and CDR2 FRNRAP. The length of the CDR3 is 14 residues. V lost 5 bases, J lost 4 bases, and 14 bases lay in between. The CDR3: CASGLTGAGYGYTF. CDR3 sequence (DNA): TGTGCTAGTGGTCTAACGGGAGCTGGCTATGGCTACACCTTC.

The rearrangement joins TRBV6-5 to TRBJ2-7; possibly TRBD1 or TRBD2 for D (6 bases each). The V gene lost 2 bases and the J gene lost 2 bases, with 16 bases spanning the gap. Per the germline V gene, CDR1 is MNHEY and CDR2 is SVGAGI. This CDR3 spans 16 amino acids. CDR3: CASSYAWGAQPYEQYF. CDR3 coding DNA: TGTGCCAGCAGTTACGCGTGGGGGGCTCAACCCTACGAGCAGTACTTC.

The V gene is TRBV19, the J gene TRBJ1-2, with no clear D. The CDR3 loop spans 14 amino acids. With 3 bases removed from V and 1 base from J, the gap between germline ends came to 9 bases. Germline V lookup: CDR1 LNHDA, CDR2 SQIVND (reference sequence). CDR3 protein: CASSIYEGNYGYTF. CDR3 in DNA: TGTGCCAGTAGTATTTATGAGGGTAACTATGGCTACACCTTC. Based on the CDR3 plus reference TRBV19 and TRBJ1-2, the full variable domain is DGGITQSPKYLFRKEGQNVTLSCEQNLNHDAMYWYRQDPGQGLRLIYYSQIVNDFQKGDIAEGYSVSREKKESFPLTVTSAQKNPTAFYLCASSIYEGNYGYTFGSGTRLTVV.

The rearrangement uses TRBV19 and TRBJ1-2; D perhaps matches TRBD1 (6 bases). CDR1 and CDR2 from the germline V gene are LNHDA and SQIVND (reference sequence). V lost 4 bases and J lost 7, with 19 bases in between. The CDR3 covers 15 residues. The CDR3 nucleotides read TGTGCCAGTAGTACTCGCCCCCGACAGGCGGGTGGCTACACCTTC. It codes for CASSTRPRQAGGYTF. The complete variable domain, with remaining parts taken from reference TRBV19 and TRBJ1-2, reads DGGITQSPKYLFRKEGQNVTLSCEQNLNHDAMYWYRQDPGQGLRLIYYSQIVNDFQKGDIAEGYSVSREKKESFPLTVTSAQKNPTAFYLCASSTRPRQAGGYTFGSGTRLTVV.

This chain joins TRBV24-1 and TRBJ2-1; the match to TRBD2 covers 8 bases. J lost 0 bases, V lost 5 bases, and 2 bases had no gene match. Germline V gene data show CDR1 as KGHDR and CDR2 as SFDVKD. The CDR3 runs 15 residues. CDR3 loop: CATSASGSSYNEQFF. The CDR3 DNA is TGTGCCACCAGTGCCAGCGGGAGCTCCTACAATGAGCAGTTCTTC.

The J gene is TRBJ2-1, the V gene TRBV6-4; 11 bases fit TRBD1. CDR3 size: 15 residues. CDR1 is MRHNA, CDR2 SNTAGT, per germline. Trimming removed 5 bases from V and 5 bases from J; junction bases left unmatched: 5. CDR3: CASSPGQGAHNEQFF. The CDR3 DNA reads TGTGCCAGCAGTCCAGGACAGGGGGCGCACAATGAGCAGTTCTTC.

The gene calls are TRBV4-3 and TRBJ1-2; D not resolved. Trimming took 2 bases from V and 5 from J, leaving 27 bases between them. The germline V gene has CDR1 LGHNA and CDR2 YSLEER. The CDR3 consists of 19 residues. DNA for the CDR3: TGCGCCAGCAGCCAATCGGGTTTTTGGCAGACCCGCTCTTCTTATGGCTACACCTTC. It encodes CASSQSGFWQTRSSYGYTF.

This clone has more than one count but fewer than ten. The chain uses TRBV27 and TRBJ2-1, with D possibly TRBD1 on 5 matching bases. The V gene's germline CDR1 is MNHEY and CDR2 SMNVEV (reference sequence). The V and J ends lost 2 bases and 5 bases respectively, with 10 bases between them. The CDR3 is 14 amino acids. The CDR3 coding sequence is TGTGCCAGCAGTTTAGGGGCTAGTCACAATGAGCAGTTCTTC. Translation gives CASSLGASHNEQFF.

The chain links TRBV7-9 to TRBJ1-2, with D maybe TRBD1 (5 bases). Per the germline V gene, CDR1 is SEHNR and CDR2 is FQNEAQ (reference sequence). Trimming took off 5 bases at V and 5 bases at J, with 15 bases between the two ends. The CDR3 is 14 residues long. The CDR3 coding sequence is TGTGCCAGCAGCCCCCCCAGGGACGGGTATGGCTACACCTTC. As protein: CASSPPRDGYGYTF.

The chain combines TRBV28 with TRBJ1-5, with D possibly matching TRBD1 (6 bases). CDR3 size: 15 residues. The V gene's germline CDR1 is MDHEN and CDR2 SYDVKM. V lost 2 bases to trimming and J lost 3 bases, with 11 bases between them. As DNA, the CDR3 is TGTGCCAGCAGTTTAGGGGGCAGTCTCAATCAGCCCCAGCATTTT. This translates into CASSLGGSLNQPQHF.

The V gene is TRBV12-3 or TRBV12-4, the J gene TRBJ2-7; 7 bases align to TRBD2. The CDR3 has 13 residues. Here the CDR3 reads CASSVAGLGEQYV. In nucleotides, the CDR3 is TGTGCCAGCAGTGTAGCGGGTCTCGGCGAGCAGTACGTC.

The chain joins TRBV10-1 to TRBJ1-1; TRBD1 is a possible D gene (6 bases). V was trimmed by 0 bases and J by 1 base, leaving 9 bases between them. The CDR3 consists of 15 residues. CDR1 and CDR2 from the germline V gene are WNHNN and SYGVQD (reference sequence). As DNA, the CDR3 is TGCGCCAGCAGTGAGTCATCAGGGGCGAACACTGAAGCTTTCTTT. Translated: CASSESSGANTEAFF.

The rearrangement joins TRBV19 to TRBJ2-1; 8 bases are shared with TRBD2. The ends lost 4 bases at V and 4 bases at J; junction bases unmatched: 9. The CDR3 length is 16 residues. Germline assignment: CDR1 LNHDA and CDR2 SQIVND (reference sequence). The CDR3 is CASSRAPAGGYNEQFF. CDR3 sequence (DNA): TGTGCCAGTAGTAGGGCCCCTGCGGGGGGATACAATGAGCAGTTCTTC.

In regard to this clone: Other DNA sequences from this sample encode an identical CDR3 as well. The chain joins TRBV7-9 to TRBJ1-5, with 8 positions matching TRBD1. The CDR3 covers 15 residues. Germline V lookup: CDR1 SEHNR, CDR2 FQNEAQ (reference sequence). Trimming cost V 5 bases and J 1 base; bases outside gene matches: 4. The CDR3: CASSLTGASNQPQHF. The CDR3 DNA sequence: TGTGCCAGCAGCCTGACAGGGGCGAGCAATCAGCCCCAGCATTTT.

The DNA of the CDR3 is TGTGCCAGTAACGACAGGGGAGAGACCCAGTACTTC. Translation gives CASNDRGETQYF. This chain links TRBV19 with TRBJ2-5, with 8 nucleotides matching TRBD1. The V and J ends lost 7 bases and 4 bases, in that order; junction bases with no gene match: 2. The CDR3 has 12 residues. In germline, CDR1 is LNHDA, CDR2 SQIVND (reference sequence).

The rearrangement joins TRBV4-3 to TRBJ1-1; D gene unclear. Trimming shortened V by 2 bases and J by 2 bases, and 9 bases separated the two germline ends. The CDR3 loop spans 14 amino acids. CDR1 is LGHNA, CDR2 YSLEER, per germline. This CDR3 reads CASSQKISNTEAFF. CDR3 nucleotide sequence: TGCGCCAGCAGCCAAAAGATAAGCAACACTGAAGCTTTCTTT.

This sequence joins TRBV6-2 or TRBV6-3 and TRBJ1-4; weak D call: TRBD1 (5 bases). The CDR3 sequence is 16 residues long. Germline V gene data show CDR1 as MNHEY and CDR2 as SVGEGT. The V end was cut by 7 bases, the J end by 5 bases, with 20 bases between. The CDR3 sequence: CASTPGRTLRNEKLFF. For the CDR3, the DNA is TGTGCCAGCACCCCGGGACGGACCTTGAGGAATGAAAAACTGTTTTTT.